This entry features one T cell receptor beta chain sequence. No antigen is known for it. This entry comes from a study of immune evolution from preneoplasia to lung adenocarcinoma. Study context: HLA loss of heterozygosity: 6% to 7.5% AIS, about 15% MIA, about 30% ADC, none AAH. Study-wide results and caveats: Normal lung had the highest top T cell clone frequencies. KRAS-mutant nodules had the highest T cell clonality. Clonality was highest in normal lung, lower in later-stage lesions apparently.

Germline CDR1 and CDR2: MNHEY and SMNVEV (reference sequence). The V segment lost 5 bases and the J segment 0 bases; nucleotides outside the gene matches: 7. The CDR3 is made up of 16 amino acids. Sequenced by immunoSEQ multiplex PCR; TCRdb stores in-frame clones only, minus some. Of fewer than 6,000 clones in the sample, 88% were seen once. This clonotype originated in a person in their 70s with lung adenocarcinoma. Source material: FFPE atypical adenomatous hyperplasia tissue from the lung. The subset: atypical adenomatous hyperplasia (AAH), lung preneoplasia. This chain links TRBV27 with TRBJ2-5; 9 nucleotides agree with TRBD1. CDR3 sequence (DNA): TGTGCCAGCAGTCCTCGGACAGGGGCGGACCAAGAGACCCAGTACTTC. Amino acids: CASSPRTGADQETQYF.